Presented here are 28 T cell receptor beta chains from one specimen sequenced in a study of T cell changes during pregnancy in multiple sclerosis. Profiled with immunoSEQ multiplex PCR; TCRdb holds only in-frame clones, not every one. Of about 66,000 clones in the sample, over 75% are singletons; the top ten hold roughly 5%. The input for sequencing was CD8+ T cells from peripheral blood mononuclear cells, taken before pregnancy. The receptors shown here come from a female donor with multiple sclerosis, enrolled in a pregnancy study.

The V and J genes are TRBV5-1 and TRBJ2-1, with D unresolved. Germline CDR1 reads SGHRS; CDR2 reads YFSETQ. Trimming stripped 4 bases from V and 5 bases from J, with 16 bases between. This CDR3 has 15 residues. The CDR3 sequence: CASSPGPGGHNEQFF. The CDR3 DNA sequence: TGCGCCAGCAGCCCTGGCCCTGGCGGCCACAATGAGCAGTTCTTC.

The genes are TRBV5-6 and TRBJ2-3; D is unresolved. The ends were cut back, 2 bases at V and 0 bases at J, with 13 bases in the middle. CDR3 length: 16 amino acids. Germline V gives CDR1 SGHDT, CDR2 YYEEEE. This chain's CDR3 is CASSLTTETSTDTQYF. DNA of the CDR3: TGTGCCAGCAGCTTAACAACGGAGACTAGCACAGATACGCAGTATTTT.

The V gene is TRBV10-3, the J gene TRBJ2-3; TRBD1 agrees at 9 bases. Germline lookup yields CDR1 ENHRY and CDR2 SYGVKD. The CDR3 has 14 amino acids. V trimming: 7 bases; J trimming: 3 bases; junction bases outside the gene matches: 5. The CDR3 region is CAIMVGTGTDTQYF. CDR3 DNA: TGTGCCATCATGGTAGGGACAGGGACAGATACGCAGTATTTT.

J is TRBJ2-7 and V is TRBV19, with 8 bases lining up with TRBD1. Trimming removed 1 base from V and 1 base from J; junction bases left unmatched: 3. CDR1 is LNHDA, CDR2 SQIVND, per germline (reference sequence). The CDR3 loop spans 15 amino acids. CDR3: CASSIGTGSSYEQYF. DNA of the CDR3: TGTGCCAGTAGTATAGGGACAGGGAGTTCCTACGAGCAGTACTTC.

The chain has TRBV11-2 and TRBJ2-3, with TRBD2 identical over 7 bases. This CDR3 spans 16 amino acids. V shed 2 bases, J shed 1 base, and the junction held 6 bases outside the gene matches. Looked up from germline, CDR1 is SGHAT and CDR2 is FQNNGV. This chain's CDR3 is CASSLFRGDGTDTQYF. CDR3 coding DNA: TGTGCCAGCAGCTTATTCCGGGGGGATGGCACAGATACGCAGTATTTT.

The chain uses TRBV5-6 and TRBJ2-7; 7 bases match TRBD1. CDR3 size: 13 residues. Germline V lookup: CDR1 SGHDT, CDR2 YYEEEE. V was clipped by 4 bases and J by 7 bases; unmatched bases: 8. Here the CDR3 reads CASSPHRGAEQYF. CDR3 sequence (DNA): TGTGCCAGCAGCCCGCACAGGGGTGCGGAGCAGTACTTC.

V is TRBV29-1 and J is TRBJ1-1; D call uncertain. This CDR3 is 13 amino acids long. V gave up 7 bases and J gave up 1 base, with 13 bases separating them. Germline CDR1 and CDR2: SQVTM and ANQGSEA. CDR3 region: CSAIRGGNTEAFF. CDR3 DNA: TGCAGCGCCATTAGAGGAGGGAACACTGAAGCTTTCTTT.

This sequence joins TRBV7-9 and TRBJ2-1; the D gene is possibly TRBD1 (5 bases). CDR3 length: 12 amino acids. The germline V and J ends were trimmed by 1 base and 9 bases, with 7 bases remaining between them. The germline V gene encodes CDR1 SEHNR and CDR2 FQNEAQ (reference sequence). The CDR3: CASSLDQGEQFF. The CDR3, as DNA: TGTGCCAGCAGCTTAGATCAGGGTGAGCAGTTCTTC.

J is TRBJ2-1 and V is TRBV5-8; D ambiguous. Germline V gives CDR1 SGHTS, CDR2 YDEGEE. With 0 bases removed from V and 6 bases from J, the gap between germline ends came to 4 bases. This CDR3 comprises 12 residues. In DNA, the CDR3 is TGTGCCAGCAGCTTGGGAGGCAATGAGCAGTTCTTC. Translating gives CASSLGGNEQFF.

This clone was observed once. The genes are TRBV6-5 and TRBJ1-1; D is perhaps TRBD1 (6 bases). CDR3 length equals 14 residues. Trimming took 4 bases from V and 1 from J, leaving 10 bases between them. Germline CDR1 is MNHEY and CDR2 is SVGAGI. In nucleotides, the CDR3 is TGTGCCAGCAGTTTCCAGGGGAGGAACACTGAAGCTTTCTTT. Translation: CASSFQGRNTEAFF.

This chain joins TRBV11-3 and TRBJ2-1; 10 bases are a match to TRBD1. V lost 5 bases, J lost 1 base, and 5 bases stayed unmatched. This CDR3 is built from 16 residues. Germline lookup yields CDR1 SGHNT and CDR2 YENEEA. CDR3 sequence: CASSPRTGGSYNEQFF. The CDR3 DNA sequence: TGTGCCAGCAGCCCTAGGACAGGGGGGTCCTACAATGAGCAGTTCTTC. The full variable domain, its missing parts supplied by reference TRBV11-3 and TRBJ2-1, is EAGVVQSPRYKIIEKKQPVAFWCNPISGHNTLYWYLQNLGQGPELLIRYENEEAVDDSQLPKDRFSAERLKGVDSTLKIQPAELGDSAVYLCASSPRTGGSYNEQFFGPGTRLTVL.

This clone was seen a handful of times. The gene calls are TRBV4-2 and TRBJ2-1; 12 bases align to TRBD2. Germline CDR1 and CDR2: LGHNA and YNFKEQ. The J segment lost 0 bases and the V segment lost 5 bases, leaving 5 bases of the junction unmatched. This CDR3 region has 17 residues. The CDR3 sequence: CASSTLAGGLSYNEQFF. The CDR3 DNA is TGTGCCAGCAGCACACTAGCGGGGGGCCTCTCCTACAATGAGCAGTTCTTC.

The chain couples TRBV9 to TRBJ2-1, with 8 bases that match TRBD1. The CDR3 contains 14 residues. Germline V CDR1 and CDR2: SGDLS, YYNGEE. The V gene end was trimmed by 4 bases and the J gene end by 5 bases; junction bases not matched to a gene: 5. The CDR3 loop is CASSPRDRNNEQFF. In DNA form, the CDR3 reads TGTGCCAGCAGCCCTCGGGACAGGAACAATGAGCAGTTCTTC. Full variable domain (outside the CDR3, taken from reference TRBV9 and TRBJ2-1): DSGVTQTPKHLITATGQRVTLRCSPRSGDLSVYWYQQSLDQGLQFLIQYYNGEERAKGNILERFSAQQFPDLHSELNLSSLELGDSALYFCASSPRDRNNEQFFGPGTRLTVL.

The gene calls are TRBV6-1 and TRBJ1-5; unclear D gene. The V end was cut by 4 bases, the J end by 3 bases, with 7 bases between. The CDR3 is made up of 13 amino acids. Germline lookup yields CDR1 MNHNS and CDR2 SASEGT. CDR3 nucleotide sequence: TGTGCCAGCAGTGGCGTACTCAATCAGCCCCAGCATTTT. Amino acids: CASSGVLNQPQHF.

The chain employs TRBV7-3 and TRBJ2-5; maybe TRBD1 (6 bases). Germline values: CDR1 SGHTA, CDR2 FQGTGA. The ends were cut back, 8 bases at V and 1 base at J, with 14 bases in the middle. The CDR3 loop spans 14 amino acids. In nucleotides, the CDR3 is TGTGCCAGCTCCCAAACAGGGTCCCAAGAGACCCAGTACTTC. Translated, it gives CASSQTGSQETQYF.

This clone was observed once. The DNA for the CDR3 is TGTGCCAGCAGTGAACTAGCGGGGGCGGCCACCGGGGAGCTGTTTTTT. Protein: CASSELAGAATGELFF. The chain links TRBV2 to TRBJ2-2; 10 bases fit TRBD2. J gave up 4 bases and V 2 bases, and 4 bases lay outside the gene matches. Germline CDR1 is SNHLY and CDR2 is FYNNEI. The CDR3 spans 16 residues. The full variable domain, with the rest looked up from reference TRBV2 and TRBJ2-2, is EPEVTQTPSHQVTQMGQEVILRCVPISNHLYFYWYRQILGQKVEFLVSFYNNEISEKSEIFDDQFSVERPDGSNFTLKIRSTKLEDSAMYFCASSELAGAATGELFFGEGSRLTVL.

The V gene is TRBV27, the J gene TRBJ1-5; the D is unclear. V was pared by 2 bases and J by 0 bases, with 8 bases between. This CDR3 spans 15 amino acids. Germline V gives CDR1 MNHEY, CDR2 SMNVEV (reference sequence). CDR3: CASSLTAYSNQPQHF. DNA for the CDR3: TGTGCCAGCAGTTTAACAGCATATAGCAATCAGCCCCAGCATTTT.

This chain joins TRBV27 and TRBJ1-5, with 9 bases aligning to TRBD1. With 6 bases clipped from V and 0 bases from J, the junction kept 0 bases outside the gene matches. CDR3 length equals 14 residues. Germline values: CDR1 MNHEY, CDR2 SMNVEV (reference sequence). The CDR3 here is CASRTGGSNQPQHF. The DNA for the CDR3 is TGTGCCAGCAGGACAGGGGGTAGCAATCAGCCCCAGCATTTT.

This chain uses TRBV6-1 with TRBJ1-1, with 7 bases that match TRBD1. CDR3 length equals 14 residues. In germline, CDR1 is MNHNS, CDR2 SASEGT. V gave up 6 bases and J gave up 7 bases; unmatched junction bases: 11. CDR3 in amino acids: CASRTGHQLYEAFF. CDR3 DNA sequence: TGTGCCAGCAGGACAGGGCACCAACTCTATGAAGCTTTCTTT.

The chain couples TRBV9 to TRBJ2-5; tentatively, D is TRBD2 (6 bases). V was pared by 2 bases and J by 2 bases, with 13 bases between. The CDR3 consists of 15 residues. In germline, CDR1 is SGDLS, CDR2 YYNGEE. Here the CDR3 DNA reads TGTGCCAGCAGCGTCTCCGGGGGACCTCAAGAGACCCAGTACTTC. Encoded protein: CASSVSGGPQETQYF. Full variable domain (missing parts from reference TRBV9 and TRBJ2-5): DSGVTQTPKHLITATGQRVTLRCSPRSGDLSVYWYQQSLDQGLQFLIQYYNGEERAKGNILERFSAQQFPDLHSELNLSSLELGDSALYFCASSVSGGPQETQYFGPGTRLLVL.

The V and J genes are TRBV5-3 and TRBJ1-6, with D uncertain. TRBV5-3 is sorted into the ORF group, with uncertain function. This CDR3 comprises 11 residues. The V end lost 4 bases, the J end lost 14 bases, and 10 bases lay between the germline ends. CDR3 amino acids: CARSPSTTLHF. CDR3 nucleotide sequence: TGTGCCAGAAGCCCTAGCACAACCCTCCACTTT.

This chain connects TRBV5-4 to TRBJ2-4, with 9 bases identical to TRBD1. The trim removed 4 bases at V and 8 bases at J, leaving 7 bases unmatched. The CDR3 has 14 amino acids. Germline loops: CDR1 SGHNT, CDR2 YYREEE (reference sequence). The CDR3 nucleotides read TGTGCCAGCAGCGACGTGGGACAGGGACACATTCAGTACTTC. Translated: CASSDVGQGHIQYF.

This chain uses TRBV6-1 with TRBJ1-5; TRBD1 is a possible D gene (5 bases). V was pared by 9 bases and J by 0 bases, with 15 bases between. The CDR3 is 15 residues long. The germline gives CDR1 MNHNS, CDR2 SASEGT. CDR3 loop: CASNPGSPSNQPQHF. Here the CDR3 DNA reads TGTGCCAGTAACCCAGGGTCCCCTAGCAATCAGCCCCAGCATTTT.

This chain links TRBV4-1 with TRBJ2-2; possible D gene TRBD2, 7 bases. The V end lost 0 bases, the J end lost 7 bases, and 15 bases lay between the germline ends. The CDR3 length is 16 residues. Germline V gives CDR1 MGHRA, CDR2 YSYEKL. CDR3 loop: CASSQDWGGRGGELFF. The CDR3 DNA reads as TGCGCCAGCAGCCAAGATTGGGGGGGGCGGGGCGGGGAGCTGTTTTTT.

The chain has TRBV18 and TRBJ1-6; D gene unclear. V was trimmed by 2 bases and J by 0 bases, leaving 8 bases between them. The germline gives CDR1 KGHSH, CDR2 LQKENI. This CDR3 spans 16 amino acids. CDR3 DNA: TGTGCCAGCTCACCAGAATCGAGCTCCTATAATTCACCCCTCCACTTT. Translating it yields CASSPESSSYNSPLHF.

The CDR3 region has the DNA TGTGCCAGCAGAGACTACACTGAAGCTTTCTTT. Its translation is CASRDYTEAFF. This chain links TRBV6-1 with TRBJ1-1; unclear D gene. The CDR3 runs 11 residues. CDR1 MNHNS and CDR2 SASEGT come from the germline V gene. V lost 6 bases and J 3 bases, leaving 5 bases between the germline ends.

The rearrangement links TRBV7-9 to TRBJ2-7; TRBD2 matches 7 bases. V lost 5 bases, J lost 4 bases, and 5 bases stayed unmatched. The germline V gene has CDR1 SEHNR and CDR2 FQNEAQ (reference sequence). The CDR3 runs 13 residues. The CDR3: CASSPSGGYEQYF. CDR3 DNA sequence: TGTGCCAGCAGCCCCTCCGGGGGGTACGAGCAGTACTTC.

The chain carries TRBV6-6 and TRBJ2-5; weak D call: TRBD2 (5 bases). Germline values: CDR1 MNHNY, CDR2 SVGAGI (reference sequence). The CDR3 sequence is 16 residues long. Deletions cut 6 bases from V and 4 bases from J, with 21 bases between. Here the CDR3 reads CASRKPGSTAGETQYF. DNA for the CDR3: TGTGCCAGCAGGAAACCCGGAAGTACGGCGGGAGAGACCCAGTACTTC.